What follows describes a single TCR beta chain. The target antigen is unknown. The sample belongs to a study of vaccination and CD4 T cells after COVID-19. This CDR3 contains 16 residues. CDR1 is DFQATT, CDR2 SNEGSKA, per germline (reference sequence). The ends were cut back, 0 bases at V and 3 bases at J, with 17 bases in the middle. Scientists ran DNA taken from cultured CD4+ T cells through the Oncomine TCR Beta short-read assay for sequencing. TCRdb called the PCR reads again in MiXCR, with one record for every CDR3 protein. Of over 15,000 distinct CDR3 sequences in the sample, approximately 72% were seen once. Treatment given: approximately nine-day PBMC culture with coronavirus spike peptide pools or control peptides (ViraFEST assay). In the ViraFEST assay, peptide-pool expansion preceded TCR sequencing of expanded clonotypes.

The specimen was CD4+ T cells from blood, cultured in vitro, collected after SARS-CoV-2 vaccination. The receptor was isolated from a human donor who received a COVID-19 vaccine. The rearrangement uses TRBV20-1 and TRBJ1-2; D is possibly TRBD1 (5 bases). This CDR3 is CSARDGGRAGDYGYTF. In DNA form, the CDR3 reads TGCAGTGCTAGAGATGGGGGGAGGGCGGGGGACTATGGCTACACCTTC.